These 17 T cell receptor beta chains were sequenced from one sample in a study of control samples from healthy donors and cancer patients. TCRdb keeps only in-frame clones here, not all; method: immunoSEQ multiplex PCR. The sample holds approximately 120,000 clones, roughly 90% seen once. Source material: blood. Receptor source: a woman aged 45-59 years in good health.

The chain combines TRBV6-5 with TRBJ1-6; 7 bases agree with TRBD1. Germline V gene lookup returns CDR1 MNHEY and CDR2 SVGAGI. The junction had 3 bases not matched to a gene; V was cut back by 0 bases and J by 7 bases. The CDR3 extends over 15 amino acids. The CDR3 here is CASSYSGRGNSPLHF. The CDR3 region has the DNA TGTGCCAGCAGTTACTCTGGCAGGGGGAATTCACCCCTCCACTTT.

The CDR3 loop is CAISDRPPYEQYV. The CDR3 DNA follows: TGTGCCATCAGTGACAGACCCCCCTACGAGCAGTACGTC. The chain recombines TRBV10-3 with TRBJ2-7; D is undetermined. The CDR3 extends over 13 amino acids. From germline, CDR1 is ENHRY and CDR2 SYGVKD. Trimming shortened V by 3 bases and J by 2 bases, and 8 bases separated the two germline ends.

This sequence joins TRBV6-5 and TRBJ2-7, with 9 bases fitting TRBD1. J lost 3 bases, V lost 7 bases, and 7 bases had no gene match. The CDR3 is 14 amino acids. Germline CDR1 MNHEY, CDR2 SVGAGI. The DNA of the CDR3 is TGTGCCAGCACCTCCGGGACAGGGTACTACGAGCAGTACTTC. It is translated as CASTSGTGYYEQYF.

The V gene is TRBV30, the J gene TRBJ1-2, with no clear D. Deletions cut 0 bases from V and 0 bases from J, with 14 bases between. The germline CDR1 and CDR2 sequences are GTSNPN and SVGIG (reference sequence). The CDR3 loop spans 16 amino acids. The CDR3 reads CAWSVLGAPTNYGYTF. CDR3 nucleotides: TGTGCCTGGAGTGTACTAGGCGCCCCTACTAACTATGGCTACACCTTC.

This clone has a single count. The DNA for the CDR3 is TGTGCCAGCAGCGCCGAGAGAATGGGCAGGAGGGCTTTCTTT. Its translation is CASSAERMGRRAFF. The rearrangement links TRBV9 to TRBJ1-1; D gene ambiguous. The V and J ends lost 3 bases and 11 bases respectively, with 20 bases between them. The CDR3 is made up of 14 amino acids. The germline gives CDR1 SGDLS, CDR2 YYNGEE.

The chain has TRBV6-5 and TRBJ2-7; D possibly matches TRBD1 or TRBD2 (7 bases each). The CDR3 is made up of 13 amino acids. Trimming took off 8 bases at V and 6 bases at J, with 17 bases between the two ends. Looked up from germline, CDR1 is MNHEY and CDR2 is SVGAGI. Written as DNA, the CDR3 is TGTGCCAGCTACCAGGGGGAGGGGGCCGAGCAGTACTTC. It translates to CASYQGEGAEQYF.

The V call is TRBV3-1 (or the pseudogene TRBV3-2), the J call TRBJ2-1, with 13 bases identical to TRBD2. With V trimmed by 1 base and J by 6 bases, 0 bases remained unmatched. Germline V gene data show CDR1 as LGHDT and CDR2 as YNNKEL (reference sequence). This CDR3 region has 15 residues. CDR3 nucleotides: TGTGCCAGCAGCCAAGGACTAGCGGGAGGCAATGAGCAGTTCTTC. Residues: CASSQGLAGGNEQFF.

This clone was seen more than once but under ten times. V is TRBV24-1 and J is TRBJ1-2, with D unclear. The CDR3 totals 14 residues. Trimming removed 0 bases at V and 4 bases at J, with 8 bases between. In germline, CDR1 is KGHDR, CDR2 SFDVKD. CDR3 amino acids: CATSDLRQVYGYTF. Here the CDR3 DNA reads TGTGCCACCAGTGATTTGAGGCAGGTCTATGGCTACACCTTC.

CDR3 nucleotide sequence: TGTGCCAGCAGCGTAAACGACATTTGGGAAGGCGGCTACACCTTC. As protein: CASSVNDIWEGGYTF. V is TRBV9 and J is TRBJ1-2; D is undetermined. The CDR3 spans 15 residues. Germline loops: CDR1 SGDLS, CDR2 YYNGEE. V was cut by 1 base and J by 8 bases, with 18 bases left in between.

The rearrangement links TRBV5-1 to TRBJ2-1, with TRBD2 identical over 9 bases. The ends lost 0 bases at V and 9 bases at J; junction bases unmatched: 10. The CDR3 is 16 amino acids. CDR1 is SGHRS and CDR2 is YFSETQ in the germline V gene. The DNA for the CDR3 is TGCGCCAGCAGCTTGGCCGGGAGCGGGGGGCCGGTTGAGCAGTTCTTC. Translated, it gives CASSLAGSGGPVEQFF. Filled out from reference TRBV5-1 and TRBJ2-1, the complete variable domain reads KAGVTQTPRYLIKTRGQQVTLSCSPISGHRSVSWYQQTPGQGLQFLFEYFSETQRNKGNFPGRFSGRQFSNSRSEMNVSTLELGDSALYLCASSLAGSGGPVEQFFGPGTRLTVL.

This clone occurred once. J is TRBJ1-5 and V is TRBV15; 9 nucleotides align to TRBD1. The CDR3 is made up of 20 amino acids. Germline V CDR1 and CDR2: LNHNV, YYDKDF (reference sequence). After removal of 5 bases from V and 0 bases from J, the junction contained 17 bases not matched to a gene. The CDR3 coding sequence is TGTGCCACCAGCGAGTCCTTAAACAGGGGGCGCATTTATAGCAATCAGCCCCAGCATTTT. Its translation is CATSESLNRGRIYSNQPQHF.

The J gene is TRBJ1-1, the V gene TRBV7-9, with unresolved D. Deletions cut 5 bases from V and 5 bases from J, with 15 bases between. CDR3 length equals 14 residues. Germline lookup yields CDR1 SEHNR and CDR2 FQNEAQ (reference sequence). CDR3 residues: CASSPDGRRTEAFF. The CDR3 DNA is TGTGCCAGCAGCCCAGACGGGCGCCGGACTGAAGCTTTCTTT.

This clone was counted a single time. The chain couples TRBV14 to TRBJ1-6, with D possibly TRBD1 on 6 matching bases. Germline assignment: CDR1 SGHDN and CDR2 FVKESK. This CDR3 contains 13 residues. The ends were cut back, 5 bases at V and 7 bases at J, with 9 bases in the middle. The DNA of the CDR3 is TGTGCCAGCAGCTGGACAGAAAATTCACCCCTCCACTTT. Its protein product is CASSWTENSPLHF.

This clone occurred once. The chain links TRBV15 to TRBJ2-1; D is perhaps TRBD2 (6 bases). Germline V lookup: CDR1 LNHNV, CDR2 YYDKDF (reference sequence). CDR3 length: 18 amino acids. Trimming took 5 bases from V and 0 from J, leaving 20 bases between them. For the CDR3, the DNA is TGTGCCACCAGCTCCCCCGGGAGCGCGGTCCTCTCCTACAATGAGCAGTTCTTC. It encodes CATSSPGSAVLSYNEQFF. The complete variable domain, with remaining parts taken from reference TRBV15 and TRBJ2-1, reads DAMVIQNPRYQVTQFGKPVTLSCSQTLNHNVMYWYQQKSSQAPKLLFHYYDKDFNNEADTPDNFQSRRPNTSFCFLDIRSPGLGDTAMYLCATSSPGSAVLSYNEQFFGPGTRLTVL.

The chain employs TRBV7-9 and TRBJ1-5; D not resolved. The CDR3 extends over 12 amino acids. Trimming left V 8 bases short and J 1 base short, with 6 bases between. Germline V gives CDR1 SEHNR, CDR2 FQNEAQ (reference sequence). The CDR3 is CASGRSNQPQHF. CDR3 nucleotides: TGTGCCAGCGGGAGAAGCAATCAGCCCCAGCATTTT.

This chain joins TRBV6-5 and TRBJ2-7; TRBD1 is a possible D gene (6 bases). V gave up 6 bases and J gave up 1 base, with 16 bases separating them. This CDR3 region has 15 residues. Per germline, CDR1 MNHEY and CDR2 SVGAGI. CDR3 residues: CASREADSGSYEQYF. CDR3 DNA: TGTGCCAGCAGGGAGGCGGACAGTGGTTCCTACGAGCAGTACTTC.

The CDR3 loop reads CASSAGLAGGDTQYF. CDR3 nucleotides: TGTGCCAGCAGTGCCGGACTAGCGGGGGGAGATACGCAGTATTTT. The chain recombines TRBV9 with TRBJ2-3; TRBD2 agrees at 14 bases. Germline loops: CDR1 SGDLS, CDR2 YYNGEE. CDR3 length: 15 amino acids. V was clipped by 5 bases and J by 5 bases; unmatched bases: 4.